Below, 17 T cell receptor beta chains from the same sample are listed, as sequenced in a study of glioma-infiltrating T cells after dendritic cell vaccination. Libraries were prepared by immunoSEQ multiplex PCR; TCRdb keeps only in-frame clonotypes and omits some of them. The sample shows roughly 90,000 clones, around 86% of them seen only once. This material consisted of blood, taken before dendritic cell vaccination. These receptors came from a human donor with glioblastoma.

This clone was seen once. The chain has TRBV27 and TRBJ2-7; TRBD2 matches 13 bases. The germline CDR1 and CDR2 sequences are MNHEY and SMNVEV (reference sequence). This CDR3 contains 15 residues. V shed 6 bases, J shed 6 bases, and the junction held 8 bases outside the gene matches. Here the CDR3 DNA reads TGTGCCAGCAGACCTGCCGGACTAGCGGGAGTCGAGCAGTACTTC. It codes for CASRPAGLAGVEQYF.

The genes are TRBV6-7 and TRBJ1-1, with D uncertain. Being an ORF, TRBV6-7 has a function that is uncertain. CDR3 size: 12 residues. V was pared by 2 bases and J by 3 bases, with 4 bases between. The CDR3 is CASSYPYTEAFF. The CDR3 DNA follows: TGTGCCAGCAGTTACCCGTACACTGAAGCTTTCTTT.

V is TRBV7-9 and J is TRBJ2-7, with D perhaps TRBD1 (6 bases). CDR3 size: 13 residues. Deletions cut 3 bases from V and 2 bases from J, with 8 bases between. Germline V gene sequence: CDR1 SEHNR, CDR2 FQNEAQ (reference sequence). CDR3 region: CASSLAGAYEQYF. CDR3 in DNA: TGTGCCAGCAGCTTGGCAGGGGCCTACGAGCAGTACTTC. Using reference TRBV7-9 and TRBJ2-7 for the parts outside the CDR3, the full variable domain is DTGVSQNPRHKITKRGQNVTFRCDPISEHNRLYWYRQTLGQGPEFLTYFQNEAQLEKSRLLSDRFSAERPKGSFSTLEIQRTEQGDSAMYLCASSLAGAYEQYFGPGTRLTVT.

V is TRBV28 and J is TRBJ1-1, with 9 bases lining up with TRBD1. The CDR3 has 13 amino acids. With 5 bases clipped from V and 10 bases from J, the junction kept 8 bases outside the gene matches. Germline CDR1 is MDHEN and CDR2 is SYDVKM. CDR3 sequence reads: CASSPPGQGRAFF. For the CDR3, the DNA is TGTGCCAGCAGTCCCCCGGGACAGGGACGAGCTTTCTTT. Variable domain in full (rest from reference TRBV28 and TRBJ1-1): DVKVTQSSRYLVKRTGEKVFLECVQDMDHENMFWYRQDPGLGLRLIYFSYDVKMKEKGDIPEGYSVSREKKERFSLILESASTNQTSMYLCASSPPGQGRAFFGQGTRLTVV.

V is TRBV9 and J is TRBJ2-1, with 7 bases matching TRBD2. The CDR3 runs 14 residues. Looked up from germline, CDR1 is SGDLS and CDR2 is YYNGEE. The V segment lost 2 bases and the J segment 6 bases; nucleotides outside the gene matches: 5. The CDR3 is CASSVSGVANEQFF. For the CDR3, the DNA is TGTGCCAGCAGCGTCAGCGGGGTGGCCAATGAGCAGTTCTTC.

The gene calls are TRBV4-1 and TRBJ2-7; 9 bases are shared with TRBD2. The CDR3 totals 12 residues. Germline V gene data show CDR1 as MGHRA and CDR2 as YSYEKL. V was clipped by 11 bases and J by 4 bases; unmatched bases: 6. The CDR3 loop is CAAGGSGYEQYF. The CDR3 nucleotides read TGCGCCGCGGGGGGGAGCGGGTACGAGCAGTACTTC.

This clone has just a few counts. In DNA, the CDR3 is TGTGCCAGCAGCTCCGTGGCAGCAGGGGGTCTTCAGTTCTTC. As protein: CASSSVAAGGLQFF. The genes are TRBV7-2 and TRBJ2-1; TRBD1 matches at 7 bases. Germline V gene lookup returns CDR1 SGHTA and CDR2 FQGNSA. The CDR3 consists of 14 residues. The ends lost 4 bases at V and 13 bases at J; junction bases unmatched: 13.

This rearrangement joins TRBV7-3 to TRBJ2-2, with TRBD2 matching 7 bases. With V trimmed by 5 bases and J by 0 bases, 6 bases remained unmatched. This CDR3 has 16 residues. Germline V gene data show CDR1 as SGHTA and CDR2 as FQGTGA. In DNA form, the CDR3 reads TGTGCCAGCAGCCCAACGACTAGCCCGAACACCGGGGAGCTGTTTTTT. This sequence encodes CASSPTTSPNTGELFF.

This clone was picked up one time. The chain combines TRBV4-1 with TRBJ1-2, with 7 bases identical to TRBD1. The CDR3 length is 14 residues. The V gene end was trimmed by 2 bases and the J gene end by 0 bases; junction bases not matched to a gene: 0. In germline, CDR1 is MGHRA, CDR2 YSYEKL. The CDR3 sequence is CASSQQGANYGYTF. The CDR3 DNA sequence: TGCGCCAGCAGCCAACAGGGGGCTAACTATGGCTACACCTTC.

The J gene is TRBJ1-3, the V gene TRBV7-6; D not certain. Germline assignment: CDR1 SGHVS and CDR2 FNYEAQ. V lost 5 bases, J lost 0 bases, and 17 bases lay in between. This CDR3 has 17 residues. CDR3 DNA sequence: TGTGCCAGCAGCGTTGGCCGGGTCCCTTTCTCTGGAAACACCATATATTTT. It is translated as CASSVGRVPFSGNTIYF.

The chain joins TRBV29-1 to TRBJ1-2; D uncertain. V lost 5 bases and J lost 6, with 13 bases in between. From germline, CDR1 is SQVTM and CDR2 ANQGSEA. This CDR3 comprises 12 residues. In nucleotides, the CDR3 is TGCAGCGTTTCAGTGTCCGGGGATGGCTACACCTTC. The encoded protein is CSVSVSGDGYTF.

The CDR3 DNA follows: TGCGCCAGCAGCCACGGTGAGATTCATAGCGGGAGGATGTTTGAGCAGTACTTC. Translation: CASSHGEIHSGRMFEQYF. This chain joins TRBV4-1 and TRBJ2-7, with TRBD2 identical over 10 bases. Trimming at V came to 3 bases and at J to 7 bases, leaving 18 bases not matched to a gene. The V gene's germline CDR1 is MGHRA and CDR2 YSYEKL. The CDR3 runs to 18 residues.

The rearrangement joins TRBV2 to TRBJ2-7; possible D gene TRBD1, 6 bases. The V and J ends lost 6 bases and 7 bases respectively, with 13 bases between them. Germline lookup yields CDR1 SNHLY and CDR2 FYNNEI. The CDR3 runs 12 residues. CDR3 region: CASRQQGMEQYF. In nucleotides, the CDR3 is TGTGCCAGCAGGCAACAGGGTATGGAGCAGTACTTC.

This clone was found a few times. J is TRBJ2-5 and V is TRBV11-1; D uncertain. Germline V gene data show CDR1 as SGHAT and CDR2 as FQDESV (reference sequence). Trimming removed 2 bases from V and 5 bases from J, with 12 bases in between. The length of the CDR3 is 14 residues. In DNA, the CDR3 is TGTGCCAGCAGCTTATTTAGTGTAGAGGAGACCCAGTACTTC. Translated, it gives CASSLFSVEETQYF.

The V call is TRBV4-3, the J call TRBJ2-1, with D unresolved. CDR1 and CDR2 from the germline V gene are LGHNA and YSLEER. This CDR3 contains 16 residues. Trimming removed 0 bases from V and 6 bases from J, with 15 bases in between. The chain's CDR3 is CASSQDFGGIGNEQFF. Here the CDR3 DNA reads TGCGCCAGCAGCCAAGATTTCGGCGGCATAGGCAATGAGCAGTTCTTC.

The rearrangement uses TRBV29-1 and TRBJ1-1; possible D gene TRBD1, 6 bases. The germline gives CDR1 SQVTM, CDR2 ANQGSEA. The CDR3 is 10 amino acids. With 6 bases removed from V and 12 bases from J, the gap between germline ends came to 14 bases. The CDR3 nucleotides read TGCAGCGTCAAGGACAGCGGACCTTTCTTT. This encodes CSVKDSGPFF.

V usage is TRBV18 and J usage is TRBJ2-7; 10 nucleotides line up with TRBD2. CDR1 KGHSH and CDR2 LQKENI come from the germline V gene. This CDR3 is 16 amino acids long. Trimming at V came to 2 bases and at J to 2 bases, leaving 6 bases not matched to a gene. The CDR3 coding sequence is TGTGCCAGCTCACCAAGGCTAGCGGGGGTTACCTACGAGCAGTACTTC. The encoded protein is CASSPRLAGVTYEQYF. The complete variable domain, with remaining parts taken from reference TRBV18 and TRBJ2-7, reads NAGVMQNPRHLVRRRGQEARLRCSPMKGHSHVYWYRQLPEEGLKFMVYLQKENIIDESGMPKERFSAEFPKEGPSILRIQQVVRGDSAAYFCASSPRLAGVTYEQYFGPGTRLTVT.